The 23 T cell receptor beta chains below come from one sample, sequenced in a study of radiotherapy plus CTLA-4 blockade in lung cancer. Measured with immunoSEQ multiplex PCR; TCRdb has only the in-frame clones, and not every one. The sample lists 65,000 to 70,000 clones, around three quarters seen once, with roughly 10% in the top ten. The sample here was peripheral blood, taken from a patient treated with radiotherapy plus ipilimumab. Receptors originate from a human donor with non-small cell lung cancer who had a complete response to radiotherapy plus ipilimumab.

This clone occurred once. V and J are TRBV9 and TRBJ1-2, with D unclear. Trimming removed 0 bases at V and 4 bases at J, with 16 bases between. CDR1 SGDLS and CDR2 YYNGEE come from the germline V gene. The CDR3 length is 16 residues. CDR3 bases: TGTGCCAGCAGCGTAGATTCGGCTTTGGCAGTCTATGGCTACACCTTC. Residues: CASSVDSALAVYGYTF.

The chain joins TRBV25-1 to TRBJ2-7; possibly TRBD1 for D (6 bases). The CDR3 consists of 12 residues. Trimming took off 6 bases at V and 7 bases at J, with 13 bases between the two ends. Germline values: CDR1 MGHDK, CDR2 SYGVNS. The CDR3 DNA is TGTGCCAGCAGAGGACAGCCCTGGGAGCAGTACTTC. Translation gives CASRGQPWEQYF.

The rearrangement joins TRBV15 to TRBJ2-1, with TRBD1 identical over 10 bases. CDR3 size: 15 residues. The V gene's germline CDR1 is LNHNV and CDR2 YYDKDF (reference sequence). Trimming removed 5 bases from V and 7 bases from J; junction bases left unmatched: 8. The CDR3 loop reads CATSYPGQGWNEQFF. CDR3 coding DNA: TGTGCCACCAGCTATCCGGGACAGGGGTGGAATGAGCAGTTCTTC.

The chain is built from TRBV9 and TRBJ1-2; D might be TRBD1 (5 bases). The V end lost 5 bases, the J end lost 8 bases, and 13 bases lay between the germline ends. Germline-derived CDR1 and CDR2 are SGDLS and YYNGEE. CDR3 length: 12 residues. The chain's CDR3 is CASSGQGLGYTF. CDR3 nucleotides: TGTGCCAGCAGTGGGCAGGGATTAGGCTACACCTTC.

The chain links TRBV7-2 to TRBJ2-7, with D uncertain. Trimming took off 4 bases at V and 3 bases at J, with 13 bases between the two ends. In germline, CDR1 is SGHTA, CDR2 FQGNSA. The CDR3 consists of 14 residues. The DNA for the CDR3 is TGTGCCAGCAGCTCGGCCCGGATGGGCTACGAGCAGTACTTC. Amino acid sequence: CASSSARMGYEQYF.

The chain links TRBV15 to TRBJ2-1; D unresolved. V shed 1 base and J shed 1 base, with 5 bases lying between them. The germline CDR1 and CDR2 sequences are LNHNV and YYDKDF (reference sequence). This CDR3 contains 14 residues. The CDR3 reads CATSRASSYNEQFF. In DNA form, the CDR3 reads TGTGCCACCAGCAGAGCGAGTTCCTACAATGAGCAGTTCTTC.

This clone was seen a single time. The V call is TRBV2, the J call TRBJ1-5; no firm D call. There are 12 residues in the CDR3. V lost 6 bases and J lost 0, with 3 bases in between. Germline V CDR1 and CDR2: SNHLY, FYNNEI. CDR3: CASRTSNQPQHF. DNA of the CDR3: TGTGCCAGCAGAACTAGCAATCAGCCCCAGCATTTT.

The rearrangement links TRBV19 to TRBJ2-2; TRBD2 aligns across 10 bases. The germline V gene has CDR1 LNHDA and CDR2 SQIVND (reference sequence). The ends lost 5 bases at V and 4 bases at J; junction bases unmatched: 7. This CDR3 has 16 amino acids. The CDR3 region is CASSAQAGGPTGELFF. The CDR3 DNA reads TGTGCCAGTAGTGCACAAGCGGGAGGGCCCACCGGGGAGCTGTTTTTT.

The J gene is TRBJ1-4, the V gene TRBV9; 9 nucleotides match TRBD1. The J segment lost 8 bases and the V segment lost 4 bases, leaving 9 bases of the junction unmatched. The CDR3 length is 15 residues. In germline, CDR1 is SGDLS, CDR2 YYNGEE. The CDR3 DNA sequence: TGTGCCAGCAGCCTCACGGACAGGGGCAGGGAAAAACTGTTTTTT. Residues: CASSLTDRGREKLFF.

The chain links TRBV19 to TRBJ2-6, with D unclear. Germline V gene lookup returns CDR1 LNHDA and CDR2 SQIVND (reference sequence). This CDR3 is built from 14 residues. V was shortened by 5 bases and J by 3 bases, with 8 bases between the two germline ends. The CDR3 loop reads CASSPRIGANVLTF. The CDR3 nucleotides read TGTGCCAGTAGTCCCCGGATTGGGGCCAACGTCCTGACTTTC.

The chain links TRBV7-9 to TRBJ1-1; D is uncertain. V was pared by 5 bases and J by 4 bases, with 11 bases between. The CDR3 consists of 13 residues. The V gene's germline CDR1 is SEHNR and CDR2 FQNEAQ (reference sequence). CDR3 nucleotides: TGTGCCAGCAGCCGCGAGGGTCGCACTGAAGCTTTCTTT. It is translated as CASSREGRTEAFF.

V gene TRBV5-1 combines with J gene TRBJ2-2, with D possibly TRBD2 on 6 matching bases. V was shortened by 6 bases and J by 6 bases, with 12 bases between the two germline ends. The CDR3 covers 13 residues. CDR1 and CDR2 from the germline V gene are SGHRS and YFSETQ. DNA of the CDR3: TGCGCCAGCAACGGGGGTAATCCCGGGGAGCTGTTTTTT. It encodes CASNGGNPGELFF.

This clone was found once. The gene calls are TRBV4-1 and TRBJ2-1, with 7 bases identical to TRBD2. The CDR3 sequence is 13 residues long. Looked up from germline, CDR1 is MGHRA and CDR2 is YSYEKL. Losses at the gene ends were 1 base for V and 9 bases for J; bases not matched to a gene: 3. The CDR3 protein is CASSQGRGFEQFF. The CDR3 nucleotides are TGCGCCAGCAGCCAAGGGCGGGGGTTTGAGCAGTTCTTC.

This clone turned up a few times. This chain links TRBV7-9 with TRBJ1-4, with no clear D. The germline V gene has CDR1 SEHNR and CDR2 FQNEAQ (reference sequence). This CDR3 has 14 amino acids. Trimming shortened V by 5 bases and J by 8 bases, and 15 bases separated the two germline ends. CDR3 bases: TGTGCCAGCAGCGGAGGGTTTTTACGGGAAAAACTGTTTTTT. Translating it yields CASSGGFLREKLFF.

This clone showed up just a few times. The gene calls are TRBV25-1 and TRBJ2-5, with D possibly matching TRBD1 (5 bases). Trimming removed 6 bases from V and 10 bases from J, with 9 bases in between. This CDR3 is 10 amino acids long. Germline assignment: CDR1 MGHDK and CDR2 SYGVNS. In DNA form, the CDR3 reads TGTGCCAGCAGGGACACGAACCAGTACTTC. This encodes CASRDTNQYF.

The chain carries TRBV7-2 and TRBJ1-3; D not resolved. Trimming shortened V by 2 bases and J by 4 bases, and 21 bases separated the two germline ends. The CDR3 spans 18 residues. Per germline, CDR1 SGHTA and CDR2 FQGNSA. The CDR3 loop is CASSLRPPSLLGGNTIYF. The CDR3 DNA sequence: TGTGCCAGCAGCTTACGTCCGCCATCCCTCCTTGGGGGAAACACCATATATTTT.

This clone was detected once. The chain has TRBV18 and TRBJ1-2; possibly TRBD1 for D (5 bases). Germline V gene data show CDR1 as KGHSH and CDR2 as LQKENI. The CDR3 is 15 residues long. Trimming cost V 0 bases and J 6 bases, with 14 bases left between them. The CDR3 coding sequence is TGTGCCAGCTCACCACCGACGGGGCCCGGGAATGGCTACACCTTC. Protein product: CASSPPTGPGNGYTF.

This chain links TRBV18 with TRBJ2-1; TRBD1 matches at 9 bases. Trimming cost V 3 bases and J 10 bases; bases outside gene matches: 10. The CDR3 length is 15 residues. Germline V gives CDR1 KGHSH, CDR2 LQKENI. CDR3 loop: CASSPGDRVPGEQFF. For the CDR3, the DNA is TGTGCCAGCTCACCTGGGGACAGGGTCCCCGGGGAGCAGTTCTTC. The whole variable domain, remainder taken from reference TRBV18 and TRBJ2-1, is NAGVMQNPRHLVRRRGQEARLRCSPMKGHSHVYWYRQLPEEGLKFMVYLQKENIIDESGMPKERFSAEFPKEGPSILRIQQVVRGDSAAYFCASSPGDRVPGEQFFGPGTRLTVL.

The genes are TRBV10-3 and TRBJ1-5; 8 bases agree with TRBD1. The germline V gene has CDR1 ENHRY and CDR2 SYGVKD. The CDR3 runs 15 residues. J was trimmed by 1 base and V by 4 bases; bases with no gene match: 3. The CDR3: CAISAGGRSNQPQHF. The CDR3 nucleotides read TGTGCCATCAGTGCAGGGGGCAGGAGCAATCAGCCCCAGCATTTT.

V gene TRBV5-1 combines with J gene TRBJ1-1, with 9 nucleotides matching TRBD1. V shed 5 bases and J 5 bases; nucleotides not matched to a gene: 7. The germline CDR1 and CDR2 sequences are SGHRS and YFSETQ. This CDR3 comprises 14 residues. Here the CDR3 reads CASSGQGPGTEAFF. The CDR3 nucleotides are TGCGCCAGCAGTGGACAGGGGCCAGGTACTGAAGCTTTCTTT. Combining the CDR3 with reference TRBV5-1 and TRBJ1-1 gives the whole variable domain KAGVTQTPRYLIKTRGQQVTLSCSPISGHRSVSWYQQTPGQGLQFLFEYFSETQRNKGNFPGRFSGRQFSNSRSEMNVSTLELGDSALYLCASSGQGPGTEAFFGQGTRLTVV.

The V and J genes are TRBV5-6 and TRBJ2-7; D is possibly TRBD1 (6 bases). V lost 0 bases and J 9 bases, leaving 13 bases between the germline ends. Germline values: CDR1 SGHDT, CDR2 YYEEEE. The CDR3 sequence is 13 residues long. CDR3 sequence (DNA): TGTGCCAGCAGCTTGGGAACAGGGTCAGGGCAGTACGTC. It encodes CASSLGTGSGQYV.

The V and J genes are TRBV27 and TRBJ2-2; tentatively, D is TRBD1 (6 bases). Between the trimmed V and J ends, which lost 2 bases and 7 bases, there was a span of 11 bases. The CDR3 totals 14 residues. Germline V gene lookup returns CDR1 MNHEY and CDR2 SMNVEV (reference sequence). CDR3 sequence reads: CASSLDRINGELFF. CDR3 in DNA: TGTGCCAGCAGTTTAGACAGGATAAACGGGGAGCTGTTTTTT.

The table lists this clone with a few counts. This chain uses TRBV5-5 with TRBJ2-7, with TRBD1 matching over 9 bases. V lost 4 bases to trimming and J lost 11 bases; unmatched junction nucleotides: 10. The CDR3 consists of 13 residues. Germline V gene data show CDR1 as SGHKS and CDR2 as YYEKEE (reference sequence). CDR3 amino acids: CASSRDRALLEYV. CDR3 nucleotide sequence: TGTGCCAGCAGCCGGGACAGGGCGCTTCTGGAGTACGTC.